This T cell receptor (beta chain) was captured in a study of blood T cell repertoires in COVID-19. Study information: Spain, Italy and the United States supplied samples that represented acute and convalescent COVID-19. In each case, the material was cDNA or gDNA derived from T cells, B-cell-depleted T cells, or PBMCs.

There are 13 residues in the CDR3. Deletions cut 2 bases from V and 7 bases from J, with 11 bases between. In germline, CDR1 is MDHEN, CDR2 SYDVKM. Authors' methods: Reference gene primer amplification yielded estimated nucleated cell counts. TCRdb keeps only in-frame clones here, not all; method: immunoSEQ multiplex PCR. V and J calls and clone size follow that table, whereas D and trimming were derived from the DNA. The sample has about 150,000 clones; 80% to 90% are singletons. The chain couples TRBV28 to TRBJ2-5; maybe TRBD2 (6 bases). The TCR sequence derives from a woman between 50 and 59 years old with active or convalescent COVID-19. Sequenced sample: peripheral blood. The CDR3 region is CASSLREARTQYF. Here the CDR3 DNA reads TGTGCCAGCAGTTTAAGGGAGGCCAGGACCCAGTACTTC.